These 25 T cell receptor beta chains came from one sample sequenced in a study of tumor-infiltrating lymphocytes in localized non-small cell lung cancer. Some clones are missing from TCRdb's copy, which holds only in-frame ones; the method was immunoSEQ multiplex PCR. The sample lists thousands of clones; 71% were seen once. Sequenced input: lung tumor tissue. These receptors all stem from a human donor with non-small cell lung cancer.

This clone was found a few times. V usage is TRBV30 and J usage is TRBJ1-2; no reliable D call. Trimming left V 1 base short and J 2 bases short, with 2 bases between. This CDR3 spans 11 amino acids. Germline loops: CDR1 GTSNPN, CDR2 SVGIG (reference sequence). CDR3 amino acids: CAWSDNYGYTF. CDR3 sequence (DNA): TGTGCCTGGAGTGACAACTATGGCTACACCTTC.

Here the CDR3 reads CAIRDIYEQYF. As DNA, the CDR3 is TGTGCCATCAGGGATATTTACGAGCAGTACTTC. J is TRBJ2-7 and V is TRBV10-3; D ambiguous. V lost 6 bases to trimming and J lost 4 bases, with 7 bases between them. Germline V gives CDR1 ENHRY, CDR2 SYGVKD. The CDR3 runs to 11 residues.

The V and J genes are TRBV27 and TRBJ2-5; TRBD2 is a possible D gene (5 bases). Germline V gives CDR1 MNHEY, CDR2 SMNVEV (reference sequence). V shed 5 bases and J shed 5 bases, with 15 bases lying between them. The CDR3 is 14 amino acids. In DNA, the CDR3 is TGTGCCAGCAGTCCCACTAGTGTCTGGGAGACCCAGTACTTC. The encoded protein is CASSPTSVWETQYF.

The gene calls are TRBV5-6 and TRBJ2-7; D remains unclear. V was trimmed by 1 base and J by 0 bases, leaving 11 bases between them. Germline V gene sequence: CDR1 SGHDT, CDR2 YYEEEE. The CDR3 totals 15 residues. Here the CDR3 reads CASSLKDRSSYEQYF. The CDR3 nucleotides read TGTGCCAGCAGCTTGAAGGACCGGAGCTCCTACGAGCAGTACTTC. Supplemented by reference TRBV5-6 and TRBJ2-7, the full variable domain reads DAGVTQSPTHLIKTRGQQVTLRCSPKSGHDTVSWYQQALGQGPQFIFQYYEEEERQRGNFPDRFSGHQFPNYSSELNVNALLLGDSALYLCASSLKDRSSYEQYFGPGTRLTVT.

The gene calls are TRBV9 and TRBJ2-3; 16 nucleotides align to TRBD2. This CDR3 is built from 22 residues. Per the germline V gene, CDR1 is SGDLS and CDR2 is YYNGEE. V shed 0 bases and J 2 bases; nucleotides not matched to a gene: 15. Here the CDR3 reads CASSVATRGLAGGPLPTDTQYF. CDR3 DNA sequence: TGTGCCAGCAGCGTAGCTACTAGGGGACTAGCGGGGGGGCCTTTACCCACAGATACGCAGTATTTT.

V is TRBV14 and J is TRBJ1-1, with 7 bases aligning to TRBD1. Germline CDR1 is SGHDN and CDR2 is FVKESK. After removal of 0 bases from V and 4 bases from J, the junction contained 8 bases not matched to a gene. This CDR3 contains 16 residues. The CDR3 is CASSQDKGAVSTEAFF. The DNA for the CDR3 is TGTGCCAGCAGCCAAGATAAGGGGGCGGTGAGCACTGAAGCTTTCTTT. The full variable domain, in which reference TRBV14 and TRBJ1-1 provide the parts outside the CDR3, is EAGVTQFPSHSVIEKGQTVTLRCDPISGHDNLYWYRRVMGKEIKFLLHFVKESKQDESGMPNNRFLAERTGGTYSTLKVQPAELEDSGVYFCASSQDKGAVSTEAFFGQGTRLTVV.

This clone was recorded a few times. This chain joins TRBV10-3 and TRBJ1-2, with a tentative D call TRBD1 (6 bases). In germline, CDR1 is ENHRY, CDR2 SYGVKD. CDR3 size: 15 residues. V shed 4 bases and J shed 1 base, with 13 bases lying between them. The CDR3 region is CAISGTGHNNYGYTF. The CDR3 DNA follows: TGTGCCATCAGTGGGACGGGACACAATAACTATGGCTACACCTTC.

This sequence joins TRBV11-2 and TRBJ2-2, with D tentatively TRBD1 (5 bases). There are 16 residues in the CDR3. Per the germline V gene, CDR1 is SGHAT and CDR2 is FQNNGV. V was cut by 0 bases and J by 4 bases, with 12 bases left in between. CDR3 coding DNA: TGTGCCAGCAGCTTAGAGGCAGGGCAGTTCACCGGGGAGCTGTTTTTT. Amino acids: CASSLEAGQFTGELFF.

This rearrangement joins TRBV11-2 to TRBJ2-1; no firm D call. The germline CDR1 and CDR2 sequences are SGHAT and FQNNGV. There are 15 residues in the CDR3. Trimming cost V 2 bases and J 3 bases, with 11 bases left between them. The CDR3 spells CASSLSGLRYNEQFF. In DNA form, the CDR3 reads TGTGCCAGCAGCTTAAGTGGGCTCCGCTACAATGAGCAGTTCTTC.

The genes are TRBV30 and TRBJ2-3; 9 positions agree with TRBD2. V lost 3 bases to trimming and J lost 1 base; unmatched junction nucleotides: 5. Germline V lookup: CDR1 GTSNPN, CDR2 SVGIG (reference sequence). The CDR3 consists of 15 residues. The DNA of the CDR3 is TGTGCCTGGAGAAGGCTAGCGGGGCGCACAGATACGCAGTATTTT. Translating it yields CAWRRLAGRTDTQYF.

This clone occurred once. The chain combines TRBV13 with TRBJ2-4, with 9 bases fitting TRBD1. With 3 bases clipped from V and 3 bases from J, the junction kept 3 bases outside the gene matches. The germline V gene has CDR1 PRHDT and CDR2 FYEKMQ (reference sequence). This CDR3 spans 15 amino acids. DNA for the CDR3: TGTGCCAGCAGCTTGCGGGACAGGGACAAAAACATTCAGTACTTC. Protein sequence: CASSLRDRDKNIQYF. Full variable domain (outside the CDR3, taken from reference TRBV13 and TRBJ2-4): AAGVIQSPRHLIKEKRETATLKCYPIPRHDTVYWYQQGPGQDPQFLISFYEKMQSDKGSIPDRFSAQQFSDYHSELNMSSLELGDSALYFCASSLRDRDKNIQYFGAGTRLSVL.

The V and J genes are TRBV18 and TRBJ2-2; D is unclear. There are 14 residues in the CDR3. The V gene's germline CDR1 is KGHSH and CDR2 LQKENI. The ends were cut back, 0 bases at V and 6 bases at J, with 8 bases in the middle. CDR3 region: CASSPPMQAGELFF. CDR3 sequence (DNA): TGTGCCAGCTCACCACCGATGCAGGCCGGGGAGCTGTTTTTT. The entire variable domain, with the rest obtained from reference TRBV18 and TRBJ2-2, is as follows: NAGVMQNPRHLVRRRGQEARLRCSPMKGHSHVYWYRQLPEEGLKFMVYLQKENIIDESGMPKERFSAEFPKEGPSILRIQQVVRGDSAAYFCASSPPMQAGELFFGEGSRLTVL.

The CDR3 DNA follows: TGTGCCAGCAGCAAGACCCTAGACAGGGGGCAGTACTTC. The encoded protein is CASSKTLDRGQYF. This chain connects TRBV7-9 to TRBJ2-7; TRBD1 matches 8 bases. The CDR3 spans 13 residues. After removal of 5 bases from V and 9 bases from J, the junction contained 9 bases not matched to a gene. CDR1 and CDR2 from the germline V gene are SEHNR and FQNEAQ (reference sequence).

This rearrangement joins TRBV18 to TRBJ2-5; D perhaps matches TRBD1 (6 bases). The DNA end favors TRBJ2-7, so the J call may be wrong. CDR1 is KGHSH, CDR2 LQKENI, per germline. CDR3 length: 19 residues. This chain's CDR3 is CASSPTPGSLKGGSYEQYF. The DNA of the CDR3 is TGTGCCAGCTCCCCGACCCCCGGGTCCCTAAAAGGGGGCTCCTACGAGCAGTACTTC.

The CDR3 nucleotides are TGTGCCAGCAGCGGGGTAGGAGAGACCCAGTACTTC. Protein sequence: CASSGVGETQYF. The chain links TRBV7-9 to TRBJ2-5; D remains unclear. In germline, CDR1 is SEHNR, CDR2 FQNEAQ (reference sequence). CDR3 length equals 12 residues. Trimming took 5 bases from V and 4 from J, leaving 8 bases between them.

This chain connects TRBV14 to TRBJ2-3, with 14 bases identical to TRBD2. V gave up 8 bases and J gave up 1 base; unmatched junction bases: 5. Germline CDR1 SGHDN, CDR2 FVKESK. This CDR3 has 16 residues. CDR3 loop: CASEGTSGGRTDTQYF. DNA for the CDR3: TGTGCCAGCGAAGGGACTAGCGGGGGACGCACAGATACGCAGTATTTT.

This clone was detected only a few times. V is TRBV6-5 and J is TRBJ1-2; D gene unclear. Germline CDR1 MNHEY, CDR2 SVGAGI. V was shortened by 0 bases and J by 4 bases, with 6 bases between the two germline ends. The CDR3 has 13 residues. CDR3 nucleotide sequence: TGTGCCAGCAGTTACTCTCTGGGCTATGGCTACACCTTC. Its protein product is CASSYSLGYGYTF.

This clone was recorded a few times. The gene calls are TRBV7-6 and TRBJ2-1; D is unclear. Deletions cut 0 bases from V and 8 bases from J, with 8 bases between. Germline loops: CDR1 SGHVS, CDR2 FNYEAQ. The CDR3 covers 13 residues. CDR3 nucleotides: TGTGCCAGCAGCTTAGCACAGACCTATGAGCAGTTCTTC. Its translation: CASSLAQTYEQFF.

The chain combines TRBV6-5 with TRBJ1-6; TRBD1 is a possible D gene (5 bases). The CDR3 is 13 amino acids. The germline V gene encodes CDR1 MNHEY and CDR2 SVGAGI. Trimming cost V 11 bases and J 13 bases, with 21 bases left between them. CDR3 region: CASRRDRASPLHF. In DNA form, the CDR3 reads TGTGCCTCCCGCAGGGACCGAGCTTCTCCCCTCCACTTT.

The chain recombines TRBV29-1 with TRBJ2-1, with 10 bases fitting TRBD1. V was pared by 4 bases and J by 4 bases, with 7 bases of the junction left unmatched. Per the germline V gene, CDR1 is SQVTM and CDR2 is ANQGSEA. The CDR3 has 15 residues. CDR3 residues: CSVGRQGAAYNEQFF. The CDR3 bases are TGCAGCGTTGGGCGACAGGGGGCGGCATACAATGAGCAGTTCTTC.

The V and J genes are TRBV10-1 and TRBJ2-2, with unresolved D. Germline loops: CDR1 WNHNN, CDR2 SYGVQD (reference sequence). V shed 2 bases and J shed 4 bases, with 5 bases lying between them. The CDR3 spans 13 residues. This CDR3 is CASSERITGELFF. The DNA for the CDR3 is TGCGCCAGCAGTGAGCGGATCACCGGGGAGCTGTTTTTT.

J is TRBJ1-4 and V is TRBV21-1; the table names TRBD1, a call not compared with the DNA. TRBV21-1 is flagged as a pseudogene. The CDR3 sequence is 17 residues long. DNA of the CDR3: TGTGCCAGCAGTATTCCCCGGGACAGGGCACCTAATGAAAAACTGTTTTTT. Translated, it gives CASSIPRDRAPNEKLFF.

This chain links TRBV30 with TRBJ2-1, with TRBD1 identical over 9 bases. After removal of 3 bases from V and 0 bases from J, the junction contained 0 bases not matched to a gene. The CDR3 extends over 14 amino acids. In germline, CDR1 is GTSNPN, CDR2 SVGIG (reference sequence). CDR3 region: CAWRGQGSYNEQFF. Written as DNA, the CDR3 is TGTGCCTGGAGGGGACAGGGCTCCTACAATGAGCAGTTCTTC. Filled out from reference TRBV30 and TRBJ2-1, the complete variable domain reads SQTIHQWPATLVQPVGSPLSLECTVEGTSNPNLYWYRQAAGRGLQLLFYSVGIGQISSEVPQNLSASRPQDRQFILSSKKLLLSDSGFYLCAWRGQGSYNEQFFGPGTRLTVL.

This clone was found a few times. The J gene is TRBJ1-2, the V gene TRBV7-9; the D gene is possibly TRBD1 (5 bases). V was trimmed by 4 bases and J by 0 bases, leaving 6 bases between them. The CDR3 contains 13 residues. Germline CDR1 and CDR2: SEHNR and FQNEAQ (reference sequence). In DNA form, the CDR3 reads TGTGCCAGCAGCTCGGACACTAACTATGGCTACACCTTC. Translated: CASSSDTNYGYTF.

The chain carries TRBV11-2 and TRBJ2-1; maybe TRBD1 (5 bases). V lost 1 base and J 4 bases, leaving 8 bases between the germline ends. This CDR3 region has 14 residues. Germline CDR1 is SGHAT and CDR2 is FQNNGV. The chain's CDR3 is CASSLGTRYNEQFF. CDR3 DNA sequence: TGTGCCAGCAGCTTAGGGACAAGGTACAATGAGCAGTTCTTC.